This TCR beta chain was captured in a study of T cells in localized non-small cell lung cancer. Clones were sequenced by immunoSEQ multiplex PCR, and TCRdb holds only the in-frame ones, with some missing. The table includes fewer than 100,000 clones, 70% to 90% detected once. Trimming removed 4 bases from V and 0 bases from J, with 12 bases in between. CDR1 is LNHDA, CDR2 SQIVND, per germline (reference sequence). The CDR3 runs 15 residues. This chain links TRBV19 with TRBJ1-1; D is unresolved. This clonotype originated in a female donor at least 60 years old with stage I lung adenocarcinoma. The sequencing used peripheral blood, collected before any cancer treatment. The CDR3 spells CASSNMARMNTEAFF. The CDR3 DNA follows: TGTGCCAGTAGTAACATGGCGAGAATGAACACTGAAGCTTTCTTT. Full variable domain (missing parts from reference TRBV19 and TRBJ1-1): DGGITQSPKYLFRKEGQNVTLSCEQNLNHDAMYWYRQDPGQGLRLIYYSQIVNDFQKGDIAEGYSVSREKKESFPLTVTSAQKNPTAFYLCASSNMARMNTEAFFGQGTRLTVV.